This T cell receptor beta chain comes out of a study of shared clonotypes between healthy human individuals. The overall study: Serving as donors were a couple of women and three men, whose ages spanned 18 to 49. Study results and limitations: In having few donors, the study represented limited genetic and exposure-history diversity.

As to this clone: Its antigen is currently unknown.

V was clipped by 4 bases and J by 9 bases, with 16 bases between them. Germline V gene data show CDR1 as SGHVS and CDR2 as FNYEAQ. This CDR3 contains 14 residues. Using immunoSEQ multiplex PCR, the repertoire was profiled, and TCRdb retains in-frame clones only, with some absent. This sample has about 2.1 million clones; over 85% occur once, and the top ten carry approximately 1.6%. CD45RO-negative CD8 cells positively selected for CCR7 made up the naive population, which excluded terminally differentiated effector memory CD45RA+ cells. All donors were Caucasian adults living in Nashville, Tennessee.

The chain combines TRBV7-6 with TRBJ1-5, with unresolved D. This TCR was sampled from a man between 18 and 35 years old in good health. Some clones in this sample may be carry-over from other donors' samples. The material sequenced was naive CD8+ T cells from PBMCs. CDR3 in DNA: TGTGCCAGCAGCTCAGGAAGGGAAACGGGGCCCCAGCATTTT. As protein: CASSSGRETGPQHF.